This T cell receptor beta chain was recorded in a study of Ad26.COV2.S vaccination and SARS-CoV-2 variants (dated by TCRdb to about 2021). Regarding the research as a whole: Vaccine-arm donors were drawn from COV1001, a multicentre, randomized, double-blind, placebo-controlled phase I-IIa trial of Ad26.COV2.S in healthy adults. Trial participants were randomized into five groups of five, in which low-dose or high-dose Ad26.COV2.S was given once or twice, or placebo was given on both occasions. The TCR-sequenced set comprised around 30 samples: roughly 19 Ad26.COV2.S vaccine recipients, 5 placebo recipients and 8 SARS-CoV-2 convalescent individuals. TCRbeta repertoire sequencing served as the tool for gauging how specific and how broad the SARS-CoV-2-reactive T cell receptors were following Ad26.COV2.S vaccination. Investigators did not know the trial group allocation while performing experiments and assessing outcomes. Ad26.COV2.S was administered intramuscularly at a dose of 5x10^10 or 1x10^11 viral particles, either as one shot or as two shots given 56 days apart.

Reading the label with the study, this specimen's treatment or condition is: roughly 18 received Ad26.COV2.S at low or high dose, single or two shots; about 5 received placebo; per-sample allocation not given. For vaccine and placebo recipients, repertoires were sequenced using samples collected on day 63 after the first injection. Cohort 1b enrolled about two dozen adults aged 18-55 years at a single site in Boston, USA, between 29 July and 7 August 2020. Ad26.COV2.S consisted of a replication-incompetent adenovirus type 26 vector by which a prefusion-stabilized SARS-CoV-2 spike protein from the original Wuhan strain was expressed. As regards this clone: The clone's antigen remains unknown. The sample holds no much larger clone one base away, and base qualities are not on file.

Overall study outcomes, separate from this receptor: Vaccine and placebo recipients had similar non-spike TCR breadth, a finding consistent with the vaccine containing only spike. It was noted by the authors that total T cell responses may have been underestimated by the TCR breadth and depth analyses. Substantial breadth of spike-specific CD8+ and CD4+ T cell responses was reported after vaccination. Spike-specific TCR breadth was higher in Ad26.COV2.S recipients than in placebo recipients (P = 0.0014). The study lacked the statistical power to compare responses across vaccine doses or regimens.

The immunoSEQ Assay was the method used to sequence TCRbeta CDR3 regions. After extraction, genomic DNA underwent amplification by bias-controlled multiplex PCR, followed by high-throughput sequencing. The authors processed their data as follows. To quantify the absolute abundance of every unique TCRbeta CDR3 region, sequences were collapsed and filtered. T cell fraction was estimated by normalization of TCRbeta template counts to usable DNA, with usable DNA being measured through amplification of reference genes present in all nucleated cells. Repertoire TCRs were annotated as SARS-CoV-2-specific when V gene, CDR3 amino acid sequence and J gene were exactly matched to a known reactive TCR set. The reference SARS-CoV-2 TCR set was derived from MIRA and filtered for enrichment in COVID-19-positive ImmuneCODE repertoires, a step that removed public or cross-reactive TCRs. Drawing on the MIRA antigens, annotated TCRs were analysed further at the level of specific ORF or position within ORF. Breadth was defined as annotated unique rearrangements over total unique productive rearrangements; depth was the summed frequency of those rearrangements. Two-sided Wilcoxon rank-sum tests were applied when comparing TCR breadth between groups. As stored in TCRdb, this immuneACCESS dataset retains in-frame rearrangements with V and J assigned. A fraction of the clones does not appear; measured against another copy, unresolved V genes explain less than half of the discrepancy, and the remainder lacks a known reason. V and J calls plus clone size are reproduced from that table; the DNA served to infer D and trimming. In this sample the table shows approximately 500,000 clones, around nine tenths of which occur a single time. The ten biggest clones cover 9.5% to 15% of the sample.

The germline V gene provides CDR1 SGHRS and CDR2 YFSETQ. Trimming leaves V shorter by 4 bases and J shorter by 3 bases, with the junction holding 4 bases beyond the gene matches. The CDR3 runs 16 residues from the cysteine to the phenylalanine. Only the CDR3 part of the read is kept: 48 bases, read in frame from the first base. This receptor was obtained from a person between 18 and 65 years old who received the Ad26.COV2.S COVID-19 vaccine or a placebo. The sequencing used peripheral blood, collected in a trial of Ad26.COV2.S vaccine versus placebo. In this chain, TRBV5-1 is recombined with TRBJ1-6; the central 10 bases match TRBD1. The DNA sequence follows: TGCGCCAGCAGCGAACGGACAGGGGGCTATAATTCACCCCTCCACTTT. It specifies CASSERTGGYNSPLHF.